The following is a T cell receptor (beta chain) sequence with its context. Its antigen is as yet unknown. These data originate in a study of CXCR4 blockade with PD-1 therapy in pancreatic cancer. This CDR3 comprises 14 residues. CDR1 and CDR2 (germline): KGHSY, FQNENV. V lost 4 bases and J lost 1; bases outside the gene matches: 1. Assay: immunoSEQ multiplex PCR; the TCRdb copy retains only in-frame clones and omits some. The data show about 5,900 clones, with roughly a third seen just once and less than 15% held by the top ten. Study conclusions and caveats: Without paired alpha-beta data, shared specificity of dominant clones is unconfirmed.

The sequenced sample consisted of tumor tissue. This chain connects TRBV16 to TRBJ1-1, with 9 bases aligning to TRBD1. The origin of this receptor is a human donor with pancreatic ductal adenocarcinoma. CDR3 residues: CASSRQGGNTEAFF. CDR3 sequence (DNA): TGTGCCAGCAGCCGACAGGGGGGGAACACTGAAGCTTTCTTT.